The T cell receptor (beta chain) under discussion was sequenced for a study of cytomegalovirus exposure and HLA in healthy donors. Study in general: Of all 400 or so donors who were genotyped, roughly 81% belonged to the Caucasian-associated ancestry cluster.

The CDR3 is 16 residues long. The ends lost 5 bases at V and 2 bases at J; junction bases unmatched: 11. From germline, CDR1 is SEHNR and CDR2 FQNEAQ (reference sequence). This clone has just one count. The primer mix had 60 Vbeta and 13 Jbeta primers. Some clones are missing from TCRdb's copy, which holds only in-frame ones; the method was immunoSEQ multiplex PCR. The repertoire holds 150,000 to 200,000 clones, 78% seen once, with under 9% in the top ten. There were likely unrecorded immune exposures, though donors were nominally healthy when sampled. The sequencing sample was made of PBMCs. The clonotype was recovered from a middle-aged woman in good health and CMV-seropositive. The chain has TRBV7-9 and TRBJ2-5; 7 positions match TRBD2. CDR3 protein: CASSPTGGGLQETQYF. The CDR3 DNA sequence: TGTGCCAGCAGCCCCACGGGCGGGGGACTGCAAGAGACCCAGTACTTC. The variable domain in full, completed from reference TRBV7-9 and TRBJ2-5, reads DTGVSQNPRHKITKRGQNVTFRCDPISEHNRLYWYRQTLGQGPEFLTYFQNEAQLEKSRLLSDRFSAERPKGSFSTLEIQRTEQGDSAMYLCASSPTGGGLQETQYFGPGTRLLVL.